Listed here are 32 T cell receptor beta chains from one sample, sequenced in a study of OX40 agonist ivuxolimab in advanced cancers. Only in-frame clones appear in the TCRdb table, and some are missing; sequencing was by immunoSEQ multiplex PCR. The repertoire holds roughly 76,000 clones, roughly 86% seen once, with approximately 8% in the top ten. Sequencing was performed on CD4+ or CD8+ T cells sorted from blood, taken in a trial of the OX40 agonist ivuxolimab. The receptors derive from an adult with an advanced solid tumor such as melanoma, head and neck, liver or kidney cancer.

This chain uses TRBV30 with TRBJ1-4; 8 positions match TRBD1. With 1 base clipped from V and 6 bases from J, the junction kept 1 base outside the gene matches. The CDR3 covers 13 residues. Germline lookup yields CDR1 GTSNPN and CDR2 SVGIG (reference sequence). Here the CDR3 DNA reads TGTGCCTGGAGTGAGACAGGGGATGAAAAACTGTTTTTT. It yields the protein CAWSETGDEKLFF. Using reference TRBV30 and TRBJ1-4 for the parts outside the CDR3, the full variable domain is SQTIHQWPATLVQPVGSPLSLECTVEGTSNPNLYWYRQAAGRGLQLLFYSVGIGQISSEVPQNLSASRPQDRQFILSSKKLLLSDSGFYLCAWSETGDEKLFFGSGTQLSVL.

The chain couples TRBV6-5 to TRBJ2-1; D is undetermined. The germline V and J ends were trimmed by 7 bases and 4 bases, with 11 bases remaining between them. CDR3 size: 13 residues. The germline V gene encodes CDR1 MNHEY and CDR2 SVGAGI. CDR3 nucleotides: TGTGCCAGCATTAGTCCAGGTTACAATGAGCAGTTCTTC. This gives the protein CASISPGYNEQFF.

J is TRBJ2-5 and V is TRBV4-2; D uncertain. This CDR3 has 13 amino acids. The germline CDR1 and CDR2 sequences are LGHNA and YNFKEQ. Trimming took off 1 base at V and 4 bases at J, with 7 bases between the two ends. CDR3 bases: TGTGCCAGCAGCCAAGCACTTCGAGAGACCCAGTACTTC. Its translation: CASSQALRETQYF.

CDR3 sequence: CASSLMGSGANVLTF. The CDR3 region has the DNA TGTGCCAGCAGCTTAATGGGCTCTGGGGCCAACGTCCTGACTTTC. This chain uses TRBV7-3 with TRBJ2-6; no clear D gene. This CDR3 contains 15 residues. CDR1 and CDR2 (germline): SGHTA, FQGTGA. Trimming took off 1 base at V and 0 bases at J, with 4 bases between the two ends.

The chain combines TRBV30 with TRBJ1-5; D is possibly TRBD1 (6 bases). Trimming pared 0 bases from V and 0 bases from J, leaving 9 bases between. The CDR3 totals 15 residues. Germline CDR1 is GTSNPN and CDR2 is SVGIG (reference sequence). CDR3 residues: CAWSVGGGSNQPQHF. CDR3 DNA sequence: TGTGCCTGGAGTGTAGGAGGGGGTAGCAATCAGCCCCAGCATTTT.

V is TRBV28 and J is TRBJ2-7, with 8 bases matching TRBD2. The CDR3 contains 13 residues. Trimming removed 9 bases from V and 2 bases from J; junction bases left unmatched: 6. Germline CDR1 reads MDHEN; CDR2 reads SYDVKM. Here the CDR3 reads CARQTGGAYEQYF. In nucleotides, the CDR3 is TGTGCCAGGCAAACGGGGGGGGCCTACGAGCAGTACTTC.

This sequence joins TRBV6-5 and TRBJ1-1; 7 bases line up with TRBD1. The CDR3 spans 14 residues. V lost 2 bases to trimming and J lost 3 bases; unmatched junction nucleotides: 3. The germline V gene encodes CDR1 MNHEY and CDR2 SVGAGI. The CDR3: CASSYEGADTEAFF. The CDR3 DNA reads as TGTGCCAGCAGTTACGAGGGGGCTGACACTGAAGCTTTCTTT.

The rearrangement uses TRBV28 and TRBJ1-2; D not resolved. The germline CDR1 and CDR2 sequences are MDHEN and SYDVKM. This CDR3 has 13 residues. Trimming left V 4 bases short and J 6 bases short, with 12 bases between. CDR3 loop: CASSSPTGNGYTF. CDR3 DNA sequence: TGTGCCAGCAGTTCCCCCACGGGGAATGGCTACACCTTC.

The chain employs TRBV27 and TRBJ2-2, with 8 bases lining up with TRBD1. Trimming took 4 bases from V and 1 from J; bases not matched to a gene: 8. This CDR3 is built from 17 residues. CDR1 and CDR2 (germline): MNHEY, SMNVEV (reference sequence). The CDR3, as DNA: TGTGCCAGCAGTTCTATGACAGGGGTCTTGAACACCGGGGAGCTGTTTTTT. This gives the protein CASSSMTGVLNTGELFF.

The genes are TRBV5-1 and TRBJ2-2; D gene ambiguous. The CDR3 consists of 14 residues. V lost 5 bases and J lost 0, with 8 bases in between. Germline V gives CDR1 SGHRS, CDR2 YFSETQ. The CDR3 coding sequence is TGCGCCAGCAGAAGCAGCGCGAACACCGGGGAGCTGTTTTTT. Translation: CASRSSANTGELFF.

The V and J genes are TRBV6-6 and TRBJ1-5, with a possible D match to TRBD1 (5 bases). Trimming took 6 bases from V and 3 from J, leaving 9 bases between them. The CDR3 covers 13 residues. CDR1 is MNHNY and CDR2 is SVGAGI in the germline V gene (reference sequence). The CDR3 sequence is CASRTDLNQPQHF. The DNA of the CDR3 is TGTGCCAGCAGGACAGATCTCAATCAGCCCCAGCATTTT.

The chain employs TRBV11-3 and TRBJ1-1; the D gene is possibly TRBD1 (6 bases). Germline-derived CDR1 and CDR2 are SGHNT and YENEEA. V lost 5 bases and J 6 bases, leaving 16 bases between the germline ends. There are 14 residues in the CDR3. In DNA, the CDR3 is TGTGCCAGCAGCCGCGAGGGGGGGACCGCTGAAGCTTTCTTT. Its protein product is CASSREGGTAEAFF.

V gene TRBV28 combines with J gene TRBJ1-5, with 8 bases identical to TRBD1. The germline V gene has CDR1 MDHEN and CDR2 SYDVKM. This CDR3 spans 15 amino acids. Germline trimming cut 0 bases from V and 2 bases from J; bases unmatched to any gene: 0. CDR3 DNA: TGTGCCAGCAGTTTATGGACAGGGGGCAATCAGCCCCAGCATTTT. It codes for CASSLWTGGNQPQHF.

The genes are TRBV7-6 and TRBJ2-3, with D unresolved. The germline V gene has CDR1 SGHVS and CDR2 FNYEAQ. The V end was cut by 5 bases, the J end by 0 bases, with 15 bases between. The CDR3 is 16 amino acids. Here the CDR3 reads CASSISQISSTDTQYF. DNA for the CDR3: TGTGCCAGCAGCATAAGTCAAATCTCTAGCACAGATACGCAGTATTTT.

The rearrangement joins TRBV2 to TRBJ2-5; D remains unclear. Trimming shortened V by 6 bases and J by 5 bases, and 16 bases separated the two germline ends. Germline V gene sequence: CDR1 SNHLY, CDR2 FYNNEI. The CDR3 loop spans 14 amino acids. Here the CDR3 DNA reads TGTGCCAGCAGGGAGAACCCTCGTGGGGAGACCCAGTACTTC. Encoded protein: CASRENPRGETQYF. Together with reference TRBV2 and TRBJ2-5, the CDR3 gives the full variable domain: EPEVTQTPSHQVTQMGQEVILRCVPISNHLYFYWYRQILGQKVEFLVSFYNNEISEKSEIFDDQFSVERPDGSNFTLKIRSTKLEDSAMYFCASRENPRGETQYFGPGTRLLVL.

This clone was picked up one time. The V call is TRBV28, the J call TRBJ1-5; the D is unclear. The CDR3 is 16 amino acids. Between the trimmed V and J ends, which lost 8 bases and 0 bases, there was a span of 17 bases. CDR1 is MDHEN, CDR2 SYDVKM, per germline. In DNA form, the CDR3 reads TGTGCCAGCTTATCCCTCAGGAGCCCTAGCAATCAGCCCCAGCATTTT. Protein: CASLSLRSPSNQPQHF.

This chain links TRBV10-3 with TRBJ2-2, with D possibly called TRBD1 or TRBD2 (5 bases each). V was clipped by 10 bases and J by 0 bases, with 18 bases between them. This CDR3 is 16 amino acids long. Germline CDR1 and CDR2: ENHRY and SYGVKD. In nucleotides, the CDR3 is TGTGCCACCCAAATGGGGACGCGAACGAACACCGGGGAGCTGTTTTTT. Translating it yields CATQMGTRTNTGELFF.

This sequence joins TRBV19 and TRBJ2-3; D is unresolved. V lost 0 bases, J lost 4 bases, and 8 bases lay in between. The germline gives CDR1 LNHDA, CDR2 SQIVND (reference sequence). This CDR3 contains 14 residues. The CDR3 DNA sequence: TGTGCCAGTAGTATAGACAACGGGCCAGATACGCAGTATTTT. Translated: CASSIDNGPDTQYF.

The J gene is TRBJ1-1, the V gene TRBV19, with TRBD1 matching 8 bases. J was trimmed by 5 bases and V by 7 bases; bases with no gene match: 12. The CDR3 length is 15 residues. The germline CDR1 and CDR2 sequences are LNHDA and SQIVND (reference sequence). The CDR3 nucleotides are TGTGCCAGTAACGTCCAGGGGGCCTGGGGGACTGAAGCTTTCTTT. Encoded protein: CASNVQGAWGTEAFF.

This CDR3 is CATSRRFQETQYF. In DNA form, the CDR3 reads TGTGCCACCAGCAGACGATTTCAAGAGACCCAGTACTTC. The chain joins TRBV15 to TRBJ2-5, with no clear D. V lost 2 bases, J lost 2 bases, and 6 bases lay in between. The CDR3 has 13 residues. Germline V CDR1 and CDR2: LNHNV, YYDKDF (reference sequence).

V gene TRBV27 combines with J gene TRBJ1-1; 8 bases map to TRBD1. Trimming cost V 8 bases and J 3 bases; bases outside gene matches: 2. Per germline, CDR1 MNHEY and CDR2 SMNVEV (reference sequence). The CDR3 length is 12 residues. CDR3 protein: CASGQGYTEAFF. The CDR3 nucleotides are TGTGCCAGCGGACAGGGATACACTGAAGCTTTCTTT.

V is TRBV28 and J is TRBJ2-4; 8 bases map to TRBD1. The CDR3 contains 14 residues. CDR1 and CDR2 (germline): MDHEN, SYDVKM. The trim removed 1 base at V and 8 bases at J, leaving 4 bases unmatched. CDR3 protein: CASSLSQGAYIQYF. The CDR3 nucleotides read TGTGCCAGCAGTTTATCCCAGGGGGCGTACATTCAGTACTTC.

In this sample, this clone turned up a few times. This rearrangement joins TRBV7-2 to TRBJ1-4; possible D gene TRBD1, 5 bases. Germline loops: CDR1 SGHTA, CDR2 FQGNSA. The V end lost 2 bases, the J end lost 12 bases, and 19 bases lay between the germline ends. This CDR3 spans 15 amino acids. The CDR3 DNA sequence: TGTGCCAGCAGCTTAAAACGGCAGGGCGGCGGGGAACTGTTTTTT. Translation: CASSLKRQGGGELFF.

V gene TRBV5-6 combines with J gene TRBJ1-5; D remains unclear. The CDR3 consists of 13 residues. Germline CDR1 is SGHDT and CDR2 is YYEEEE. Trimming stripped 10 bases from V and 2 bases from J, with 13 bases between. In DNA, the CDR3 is TGTGCCTCCTCGGGCGCGGGCAATCAGCCCCAGCATTTT. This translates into CASSGAGNQPQHF.

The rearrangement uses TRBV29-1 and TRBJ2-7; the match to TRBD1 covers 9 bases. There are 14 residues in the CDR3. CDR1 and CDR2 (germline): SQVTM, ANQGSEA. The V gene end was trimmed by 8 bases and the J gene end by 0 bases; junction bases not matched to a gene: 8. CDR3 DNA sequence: TGCAGCACAATACCGGGACAGGGCTCCTACGAGCAGTACTTC. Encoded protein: CSTIPGQGSYEQYF.

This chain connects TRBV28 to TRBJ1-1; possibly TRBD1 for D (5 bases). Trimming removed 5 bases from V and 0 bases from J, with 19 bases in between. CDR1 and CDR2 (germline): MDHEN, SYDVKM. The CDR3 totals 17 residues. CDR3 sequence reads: CASSLWGGLGVNTEAFF. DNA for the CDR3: TGTGCCAGCAGTCTTTGGGGCGGCCTGGGAGTGAACACTGAAGCTTTCTTT.

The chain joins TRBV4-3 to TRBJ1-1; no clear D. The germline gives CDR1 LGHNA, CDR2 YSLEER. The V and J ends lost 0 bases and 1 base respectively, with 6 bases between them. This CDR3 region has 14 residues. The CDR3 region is CASSQESSNTEAFF. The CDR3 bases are TGCGCCAGCAGCCAAGAGTCCTCGAACACTGAAGCTTTCTTT.

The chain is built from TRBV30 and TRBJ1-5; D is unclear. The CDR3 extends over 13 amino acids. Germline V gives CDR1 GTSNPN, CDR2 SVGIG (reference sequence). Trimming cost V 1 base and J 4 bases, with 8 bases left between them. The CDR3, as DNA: TGTGCCTGGAGTGACGGAACAAATCAGCCCCAGCATTTT. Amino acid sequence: CAWSDGTNQPQHF.

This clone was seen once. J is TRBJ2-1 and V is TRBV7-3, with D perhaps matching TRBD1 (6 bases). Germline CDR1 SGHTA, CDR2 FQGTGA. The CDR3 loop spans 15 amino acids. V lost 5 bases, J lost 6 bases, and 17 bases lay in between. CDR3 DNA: TGTGCCAGCAGCCAACAGGGTATGCCCTCCAATGAGCAGTTCTTC. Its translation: CASSQQGMPSNEQFF.

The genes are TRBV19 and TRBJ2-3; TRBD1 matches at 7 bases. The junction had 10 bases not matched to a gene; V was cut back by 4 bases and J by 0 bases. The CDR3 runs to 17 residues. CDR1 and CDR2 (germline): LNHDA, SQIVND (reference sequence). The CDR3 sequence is CASSTPGQRVSTDTQYF. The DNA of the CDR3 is TGTGCCAGTAGTACTCCGGGACAGAGGGTTAGCACAGATACGCAGTATTTT.

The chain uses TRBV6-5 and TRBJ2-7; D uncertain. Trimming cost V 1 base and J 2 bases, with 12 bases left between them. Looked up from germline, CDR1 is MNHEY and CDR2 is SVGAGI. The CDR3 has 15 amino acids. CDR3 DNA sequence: TGTGCCAGCAGTTACTTGGCCGCTAAGGCCTACGAGCAGTACTTC. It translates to CASSYLAAKAYEQYF.

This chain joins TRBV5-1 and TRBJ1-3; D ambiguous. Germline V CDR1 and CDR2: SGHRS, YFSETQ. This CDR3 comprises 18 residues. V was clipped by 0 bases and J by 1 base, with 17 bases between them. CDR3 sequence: CASSLAERGKRSGNTIYF. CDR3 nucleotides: TGCGCCAGCAGCTTGGCCGAACGGGGTAAGAGGTCTGGAAACACCATATATTTT.